The rows below give T cell receptor beta chains drawn from one sample of a study of T cells in Graves' hyperthyroidism and ophthalmopathy. TCRdb used MiXCR to reprocess the multiplex PCR reads, holding one entry per CDR3 protein. The profile shows about 580,000 distinct CDR3 sequences, roughly 13% of them singletons. Sequenced input: blood. These receptors were obtained from a woman aged 25-40 years with Graves' hyperthyroidism that later progressed to Graves' ophthalmopathy. Each CDR3 is given with its conserved first and last residue. The order of the fields is J gene, D gene, V gene, clone size, CDR3 DNA, CDR3 protein. A D gene is named only where the DNA matches it firmly. Not all rows give a size; the values are once, few, many and, for expanded clones, a class.

TRBJ2-7 TRBD1 TRBV12-3/TRBV12-4 NA TGTGCCAGCAGATTAACAGGGGTAAGCTCCTACGAGCAGTACTTC CASRLTGVSSYEQYF
TRBJ1-3 NA TRBV28 NA TGTGCCAGCAGTGGGGCAGGTGGCTCTGGAAACACCATATATTTT CASSGAGGSGNTIYF
TRBJ2-7 NA TRBV11-2 NA TGTGCCAGCAGCCCCTACGCCGGGCACTCCTACGAGCAGTACTTC CASSPYAGHSYEQYF
TRBJ1-1 NA TRBV15 many TGTGCCACCAGAAACAAAATGAACACTGAAGCTTTCTTT CATRNKMNTEAFF
TRBJ1-2 NA TRBV29-1 many TGCAGCGTTGACAGGGAGGAGGATGGCTACACCTTC CSVDREEDGYTF
TRBJ2-5 NA TRBV11-3 many TGTGCCAGCAGCTTTCGGGACAACCAAGAGACCCAGTACTTC CASSFRDNQETQYF
TRBJ1-6 NA TRBV3-1 many TGTGCCAGCAGCCGAGCGAGGAGACTGGGGAATTCACCCCTCCACTTT CASSRARRLGNSPLHF
TRBJ2-2 NA TRBV19 few TGTGCCAGTAGTCGTGGGGGCACCGGGGAGCTGTTTTTT CASSRGGTGELFF
TRBJ2-3 NA TRBV6-2/TRBV6-3 NA TGTGCCACCGAGGCTGGTGACGCTAGCACAGATACGCAGTATTTT CATEAGDASTDTQYF
TRBJ2-5 NA TRBV11-3 few TGTGCCAGCAGCTTACGGGACAGCGGGGAGACCCAGTACTTC CASSLRDSGETQYF
TRBJ1-1 TRBD1 TRBV7-8 many TGTGCCAGCAGCCATCACAGGGGGCGGCGAAACACTGAAGCTTTCTTT CASSHHRGRRNTEAFF
TRBJ1-5 NA TRBV27 many TGTGCCAGCAGTGACCAAATACCTAGCAATCAGCCCCAGCATTTT CASSDQIPSNQPQHF
TRBJ2-7 TRBD1 TRBV25-1 NA TGTGCCAGCGGTGCCACAGGGGGTAGCTACGAGCAGTACTTC CASGATGGSYEQYF
TRBJ2-1 NA TRBV30 many TGTGCCTGGAGTCGGGGTGGCTCCTACAATGAGCAGTTCTTC CAWSRGGSYNEQFF
TRBJ1-1 NA TRBV30 many TGTGCCTGGAGTATGACTGAAGCTTTCTTT CAWSMTEAFF
TRBJ1-5 NA TRBV24-1 many TGTGCCACCAGTCGTAGAAGGGCAGACAATCAGCCCCAGCATTTT CATSRRRADNQPQHF
TRBJ2-1 TRBD1 TRBV6-5 NA TGTGCCAGCAGTTACCGAGGGACAGGCAGATGGGGTAGCTCCTACAATGAGCAGTTCTTC CASSYRGTGRWGSSYNEQFF
TRBJ1-1 NA TRBV11-3 many TGTGCCAGCAGCCCCATGGCAGTTAACACTGAAGCTTTCTTT CASSPMAVNTEAFF
TRBJ1-3 NA TRBV6-4 NA TGTGCCAGCAGTCGGGACGAGGGAAACACCATATATTTT CASSRDEGNTIYF
TRBJ1-2 NA TRBV27 many TGTGCCAGCAGTACGGCAGGAAACCTCTATGGCTACACCTTC CASSTAGNLYGYTF
TRBJ2-3 NA TRBV27 many TGTGCCAGCGGTTTCGGTGCAGATACGCAGTATTTT CASGFGADTQYF
TRBJ1-1 NA TRBV12-3/TRBV12-4 many TGTGCCAGCAGGCCCGAGATGAACACTGAAGCTTTCTTT CASRPEMNTEAFF
TRBJ1-1 NA TRBV28 many TGTGCCAGCAGTTACAAGACGAACACTGAAGCTTTCTTT CASSYKTNTEAFF
TRBJ1-2 TRBD1 TRBV3-1 many TGTGGCAGCAGCCAAGCGGGACAGTACTATGGCTACACCTTC CGSSQAGQYYGYTF
TRBJ2-7 TRBD2 TRBV7-2 NA TGTGCCAGCAGCCGAGATAGATGCGGGAGGTACGAGCAGTACTTC CASSRDRCGRYEQYF
TRBJ2-3 TRBD2 TRBV20-1 NA TGCAGTGCTGGCGGGGGGAGCACAGATACGCAGTATTTT CSAGGGSTDTQYF
TRBJ2-5 TRBD2 TRBV11-2 many TGTGCCAGCAGCTTAGGGGGACTAGCGGTACTCCAGTACTTC CASSLGGLAVLQYF
TRBJ2-1 TRBD2 TRBV18 many TGTGCCAGCTCACCGGGCGGGAGGGCCTCCTACAATGAGCAGTTCTTC CASSPGGRASYNEQFF
TRBJ2-3 TRBD2 TRBV20-1 many TGCAGTGCTAGACCCGCACTAGCGGGAACCACAGATACGCAGTATTTT CSARPALAGTTDTQYF
TRBJ2-7 TRBD2 TRBV15 NA TGTGCCACCAGCAGAGCCCGCGCAGCGGGGGGACGGGACGAGCAGTACTTC CATSRARAAGGRDEQYF
TRBJ1-1 NA TRBV27 few TGTGCCAGCAGTTCTCGTCAAGAAGCTTTCTTT CASSSRQEAFF
TRBJ2-1 NA TRBV7-3 NA TGTGCCAGCAGCTTAGGGTGGGTAGAGGGAGTCCATGAGCAGTTCTTC CASSLGWVEGVHEQFF
TRBJ2-3 NA TRBV20-1 NA TGCAGTGCTAGAGATCGAGCGAGGGTGGGCACAGATACGCAGTATTTT CSARDRARVGTDTQYF
TRBJ2-6 TRBD1 TRBV10-3 many TGTGCCATCAGTGAAGGGACAGGGGGGACTGGGGCCAACGTCCTGACTTTC CAISEGTGGTGANVLTF
TRBJ1-2 TRBD1 TRBV27 many TGTGCCAGCAGTCCGACAGGGCATAGCTACACCTTC CASSPTGHSYTF
TRBJ1-6 NA TRBV2 many TGTGCCAGCAGTGACCCGTCAGGGTCCTATAATTCACCCCTCCACTTT CASSDPSGSYNSPLHF
TRBJ1-1 NA TRBV5-1 many TGCGCCAGCAGCCCAAACAGGAGGGACACTGAAGCTTTCTTT CASSPNRRDTEAFF
TRBJ2-1 TRBD2 TRBV7-3 many TGTGCCAGCAGCTGGGGACTAGCGGGGCCGTACAATGAGCAGTTCTTC CASSWGLAGPYNEQFF
TRBJ1-1 NA TRBV9 many TGTGCCAGCAGCGCCCTGGAGGGAATGAACACTGAAGCTTTCTTT CASSALEGMNTEAFF
TRBJ1-2 TRBD1 TRBV4-1 once TGCGCCAGCAGCCACCAAAAACTAGGACAGGTCGAATTGGGGCGCGGCTACACCTTC CASSHQKLGQVELGRGYTF
TRBJ1-2 TRBD1 TRBV30 many TGTGCCTGGGGCTCCCAGGGGGCGCGGGGCTACACCTTC CAWGSQGARGYTF
TRBJ2-3 NA TRBV6-2/TRBV6-3 few TGTGCCAGCATTCCAAAGCGGCTAAGCACAGATACGCAGTATTTT CASIPKRLSTDTQYF
TRBJ1-4 NA TRBV12-3/TRBV12-4 many TGTGCCAGCAGTGTGGGTGAAAAACTGTTTTTT CASSVGEKLFF
TRBJ2-7 NA TRBV6-1 NA TGTGCCAGCAGTCCATATCAGGGAGCCGAGCAGTACTTC CASSPYQGAEQYF
TRBJ1-5 NA TRBV28 NA TGTGCCAGCAGTTTTGTTGGTGGAGGGATCAATCAGCCCCAGCATTTT CASSFVGGGINQPQHF
TRBJ2-7 TRBD2 TRBV5-6 NA TGTGCCAGCAGCCAACGACTAGCGGGGCGCTACGAGCAGTACTTC CASSQRLAGRYEQYF
TRBJ2-5 TRBD1 TRBV11-1 many TGTGCCAGCAGCTTACAGAGGGGGCTAGAGACCCAGTACTTC CASSLQRGLETQYF
TRBJ2-3 NA TRBV12-5 few TGTGCTAGTGGGGGTCGACTGGATACGCAGTATTTT CASGGRLDTQYF
TRBJ2-1 TRBD2 TRBV2 many TGTGCCAGCAACCCCGGGACTAGCGGGAAGAATGAGCAGTTCTTC CASNPGTSGKNEQFF
TRBJ1-1 NA TRBV28 many TGTGCCAGCAGGAATAGATTGAACACTGAAGCTTTCTTT CASRNRLNTEAFF
TRBJ2-5 NA TRBV7-3 many TGTGCCAGCAGCTTAGGGACGAGAAACCAAGAGACCCAGTACTTC CASSLGTRNQETQYF
TRBJ2-7 NA TRBV6-1 many TGTGCCAGCAGTACCCCCCCGGGGGCGTCTCGGTACGAGCAGTACTTC CASSTPPGASRYEQYF
TRBJ1-1 NA TRBV5-1 many TGCGCCAGCAGCTTGGAGGGATTTCTTTTCGAAGCTTTCTTT CASSLEGFLFEAFF
TRBJ2-7 NA TRBV7-2 many TGTGCCAGCAGCTTAGGTCCGGATACCTACGAGCAGTACTTC CASSLGPDTYEQYF
TRBJ1-5 NA TRBV2 many TGTGCCAGCAGGGGTTGGCAGCCGTATCAGCCCCAGCATTTT CASRGWQPYQPQHF
TRBJ1-1 NA TRBV27 NA TGTGCCAGCAGTTCCTTGGGCGGGGTGAACACTGAAGCTTTCTTT CASSSLGGVNTEAFF
TRBJ1-2 TRBD1 TRBV29-1 many TGCAGCGTGACCTCCCGGGACAGGGTTAATGGCTACACCTTC CSVTSRDRVNGYTF
TRBJ1-2 TRBD1 TRBV9 NA TGTGCCAGCAGCGATAGGACAGGGTGGGGGGCTAACTATGGCTACACCTTC CASSDRTGWGANYGYTF
TRBJ1-5 TRBD1 TRBV4-1 few TGCGCCAGCAGCCTACAGGGGCAGTTAAATCAGCCCCAGCATTTT CASSLQGQLNQPQHF